Presented here are 24 T cell receptor beta chains from one specimen sequenced in a study of blood T cell repertoires in COVID-19. Data came from immunoSEQ multiplex PCR; TCRdb stores just in-frame clones and leaves some out. The data show some 200,000 clones, 70% to 85% seen once. The sequencing input was PBMCs or T cells enriched from blood (not recorded which). Source of these receptors: a woman aged 40 to 49 with acute COVID-19.

The rearrangement joins TRBV2 to TRBJ1-5; 10 bases agree with TRBD1. CDR3 length: 15 amino acids. V dropped 3 bases and J dropped 6; count of bases not matched to a gene: 5. CDR1 and CDR2 from the germline V gene are SNHLY and FYNNEI. CDR3 coding DNA: TGTGCCAGCAGTGACCCGGGACAGGGGCTTCAGCCCCAGCATTTT. Its translation: CASSDPGQGLQPQHF.

The J gene is TRBJ1-1, the V gene TRBV18; tentatively, D is TRBD1 (5 bases). This CDR3 region has 13 residues. Trimming left V 3 bases short and J 10 bases short, with 15 bases between. Germline V CDR1 and CDR2: KGHSH, LQKENI. The CDR3 DNA reads TGTGCCAGCTCACCGGGGGGGTTGTTCCCAGCTTTCTTT. It yields the protein CASSPGGLFPAFF. Drawing the rest from reference TRBV18 and TRBJ1-1, the complete variable domain is NAGVMQNPRHLVRRRGQEARLRCSPMKGHSHVYWYRQLPEEGLKFMVYLQKENIIDESGMPKERFSAEFPKEGPSILRIQQVVRGDSAAYFCASSPGGLFPAFFGQGTRLTVV.

The chain links TRBV12-3 or TRBV12-4 to TRBJ1-1, with 7 bases that match TRBD1. The CDR3 loop spans 12 amino acids. Trimming at V came to 5 bases and at J to 8 bases, leaving 5 bases not matched to a gene. Here the CDR3 reads CASSRVGQEAFF. In DNA form, the CDR3 reads TGTGCCAGCAGTCGTGTGGGACAGGAAGCTTTCTTT.

V usage is TRBV6-4 and J usage is TRBJ2-3; tentative D call: TRBD1 (5 bases). Germline V gives CDR1 MRHNA, CDR2 SNTAGT. The V end lost 8 bases, the J end lost 2 bases, and 11 bases lay between the germline ends. The CDR3 contains 13 residues. CDR3 sequence (DNA): TGTGCCAGCGGGAACGGACACACAGATACGCAGTATTTT. Translating gives CASGNGHTDTQYF.

V gene TRBV12-3 or TRBV12-4 combines with J gene TRBJ1-2, with unresolved D. The V end lost 3 bases, the J end lost 4 bases, and 6 bases lay between the germline ends. This CDR3 is built from 12 residues. The DNA for the CDR3 is TGTGCCAGCAGTTTGGGCACCTATGGCTACACCTTC. This translates into CASSLGTYGYTF.

This chain links TRBV19 with TRBJ2-7; the match to TRBD2 covers 8 bases. The CDR3 runs to 15 residues. Germline CDR1 LNHDA, CDR2 SQIVND (reference sequence). Trimming cost V 1 base and J 6 bases; bases outside gene matches: 8. The CDR3 nucleotides are TGTGCCAGTAGTATAGGGTTGGCGGGAGGAGCCGAGCAGTACTTC. Translation: CASSIGLAGGAEQYF.

This sequence joins TRBV18 and TRBJ1-1, with D possibly being TRBD1 (5 bases). Trimming removed 2 bases from V and 1 base from J, with 11 bases in between. The CDR3 contains 15 residues. CDR1 KGHSH and CDR2 LQKENI come from the germline V gene. The CDR3 is CASSPLGDRNTEAFF. The CDR3 region has the DNA TGTGCCAGCTCACCATTAGGGGATAGGAACACTGAAGCTTTCTTT.

The rearrangement uses TRBV4-1 and TRBJ1-6; D perhaps matches TRBD1 (6 bases). The CDR3 has 13 amino acids. Trimming took off 6 bases at V and 7 bases at J, with 10 bases between the two ends. Per the germline V gene, CDR1 is MGHRA and CDR2 is YSYEKL. The CDR3 DNA reads as TGCGCCAGCAGTAGGCAGGGGAATTCACCCCTCCACTTT. This translates into CASSRQGNSPLHF.

The rearrangement links TRBV4-1 to TRBJ1-1; 7 nucleotides line up with TRBD1. Trimming removed 4 bases from V and 4 bases from J; junction bases left unmatched: 12. There are 16 residues in the CDR3. The germline V gene encodes CDR1 MGHRA and CDR2 YSYEKL. CDR3 region: CASSLGQGVLRTEAFF. For the CDR3, the DNA is TGCGCCAGCAGCCTAGGGCAGGGGGTTTTGCGCACTGAAGCTTTCTTT.

This chain connects TRBV19 to TRBJ1-5; D possibly corresponds to TRBD1 (6 bases). From germline, CDR1 is LNHDA and CDR2 SQIVND (reference sequence). There are 16 residues in the CDR3. Deletions cut 6 bases from V and 4 bases from J, with 19 bases between. The DNA of the CDR3 is TGTGCCAGTAGCACCCCCCGCAGGGGATCGAATCAGCCCCAGCATTTT. Translation gives CASSTPRRGSNQPQHF.

This clone was seen only once. The chain joins TRBV4-2 to TRBJ2-7, with TRBD2 matching 10 bases. V shed 0 bases, J shed 4 bases, and the junction held 6 bases outside the gene matches. The germline gives CDR1 LGHNA, CDR2 YNFKEQ. The CDR3 is made up of 16 amino acids. CDR3: CASSQDLKRGGYEQYF. The CDR3 DNA reads TGTGCCAGCAGCCAAGACCTTAAGCGGGGGGGGTACGAGCAGTACTTC.

The CDR3 loop reads CASSPKGGLGLGAFF. CDR3 in DNA: TGTGCCAGTAGCCCTAAGGGGGGGCTTGGGTTGGGAGCTTTCTTT. The rearrangement uses TRBV19 and TRBJ1-1, with TRBD1 as a possible D gene (6 bases). The CDR3 consists of 15 residues. Germline V CDR1 and CDR2: LNHDA, SQIVND (reference sequence). Trimming removed 6 bases at V and 10 bases at J, with 24 bases between.

The chain uses TRBV12-3 or TRBV12-4 and TRBJ2-7, with 9 bases fitting TRBD1. Trimming cost V 6 bases and J 6 bases; bases outside gene matches: 3. CDR3 size: 12 residues. Here the CDR3 DNA reads TGTGCCAGCAGGCCGACAGGGGGCGAGCAGTACTTC. Translation: CASRPTGGEQYF.

The chain recombines TRBV5-5 with TRBJ2-1; 8 bases line up with TRBD2. Trimming cost V 0 bases and J 0 bases; bases outside gene matches: 2. The CDR3 totals 16 residues. Germline CDR1 reads SGHKS; CDR2 reads YYEKEE (reference sequence). The CDR3 DNA reads as TGTGCCAGCAGCTTGGTAGCGGGGAGCTCCTACAATGAGCAGTTCTTC. Protein sequence: CASSLVAGSSYNEQFF.

This clone appeared once. CDR3 sequence (DNA): TGTGCCAGCAGCCAAGACGGGACAGGGGTGCGCGAGCAGTACTTC. It is translated as CASSQDGTGVREQYF. This sequence joins TRBV14 and TRBJ2-7; 10 bases match TRBD1. Germline V lookup: CDR1 SGHDN, CDR2 FVKESK. Trimming at V came to 0 bases and at J to 6 bases, leaving 5 bases not matched to a gene. The CDR3 sequence is 15 residues long.

Here the CDR3 DNA reads TGTGCCAGCAGCCATAGGGGGCGAGAGACCCAGTACTTC. This sequence encodes CASSHRGRETQYF. V gene TRBV14 combines with J gene TRBJ2-5, with 7 bases that match TRBD1. Germline loops: CDR1 SGHDN, CDR2 FVKESK. This CDR3 has 13 residues. The V and J ends lost 3 bases and 4 bases, in that order; junction bases with no gene match: 2. Full variable domain (outside the CDR3, taken from reference TRBV14 and TRBJ2-5): EAGVTQFPSHSVIEKGQTVTLRCDPISGHDNLYWYRRVMGKEIKFLLHFVKESKQDESGMPNNRFLAERTGGTYSTLKVQPAELEDSGVYFCASSHRGRETQYFGPGTRLLVL.

This clone came up once. V and J are TRBV7-3 and TRBJ1-1; D gene uncertain. The CDR3 loop spans 13 amino acids. Trimming took 5 bases from V and 5 from J, leaving 12 bases between them. Germline V gene data show CDR1 as SGHTA and CDR2 as FQGTGA. CDR3: CASSRRRGTEAFF. CDR3 nucleotide sequence: TGTGCCAGCAGCCGACGGCGGGGTACTGAAGCTTTCTTT.

This clone was counted a few times. The chain links TRBV7-9 to TRBJ2-3; maybe TRBD2 (7 bases). V was pared by 3 bases and J by 4 bases, with 20 bases between. CDR1 and CDR2 (germline): SEHNR, FQNEAQ (reference sequence). The CDR3 is 17 amino acids. This CDR3 reads CASSFPQGREVADTQYF. The CDR3 DNA follows: TGTGCCAGCAGCTTCCCACAGGGACGGGAGGTGGCAGATACGCAGTATTTT.

V and J are TRBV27 and TRBJ1-2; the match to TRBD1 covers 8 bases. This CDR3 has 14 amino acids. Trimming removed 5 bases from V and 6 bases from J; junction bases left unmatched: 8. Germline V gene lookup returns CDR1 MNHEY and CDR2 SMNVEV (reference sequence). As DNA, the CDR3 is TGTGCCAGCAGTCCGCGACAGGGGCGAAATGGCTACACCTTC. It translates to CASSPRQGRNGYTF.

This chain joins TRBV7-2 and TRBJ2-4; 11 bases align to TRBD1. The V segment lost 8 bases and the J segment 1 base; nucleotides outside the gene matches: 13. Looked up from germline, CDR1 is SGHTA and CDR2 is FQGNSA. This CDR3 is built from 18 residues. The CDR3 coding sequence is TGTGCCAGCCGCAGTCGGGACAGGGGGGAAAAGGCCAAAAACATTCAGTACTTC. It encodes CASRSRDRGEKAKNIQYF.

This clone was observed a handful of times. This sequence joins TRBV2 and TRBJ2-6; 7 bases line up with TRBD2. Trimming removed 3 bases from V and 0 bases from J; junction bases left unmatched: 5. The CDR3 extends over 17 amino acids. CDR1 is SNHLY, CDR2 FYNNEI, per germline. The CDR3 loop is CASSETRGNSGANVLTF. In DNA form, the CDR3 reads TGTGCCAGCAGTGAGACGCGGGGGAACTCTGGGGCCAACGTCCTGACTTTC.

The rearrangement uses TRBV30 and TRBJ1-5, with 7 bases matching TRBD1. In germline, CDR1 is GTSNPN, CDR2 SVGIG (reference sequence). There are 16 residues in the CDR3. J lost 2 bases, V lost 2 bases, and 9 bases had no gene match. The CDR3 loop reads CAWSTKQGFGNQPQHF. Written as DNA, the CDR3 is TGTGCCTGGAGTACAAAACAGGGGTTTGGCAATCAGCCCCAGCATTTT.

This clone was detected only once. The chain is built from TRBV11-2 and TRBJ2-3; D not resolved. The V gene's germline CDR1 is SGHAT and CDR2 FQNNGV. This CDR3 spans 12 amino acids. The ends were cut back, 8 bases at V and 6 bases at J, with 12 bases in the middle. CDR3 sequence (DNA): TGTGCCAGCTCAATATACCGGGATACGCAGTATTTT. Translation: CASSIYRDTQYF.

The V gene is TRBV7-9, the J gene TRBJ2-1, with D tentatively TRBD2 (5 bases). Trimming left V 5 bases short and J 0 bases short, with 8 bases between. Germline V gives CDR1 SEHNR, CDR2 FQNEAQ (reference sequence). The CDR3 length is 14 residues. The CDR3 is CASSDYYSYNEQFF. The DNA for the CDR3 is TGTGCCAGCAGCGACTATTACTCCTACAATGAGCAGTTCTTC.